The 4 T cell receptor beta chains below all came from one sample that was sequenced in a study of molecular identifiers for immune sequencing clone quantification. TCRdb reprocessed the PCR reads with MiXCR, giving one entry per CDR3 protein. The sample lists about 510,000 distinct CDR3 sequences, 25% occurring once. The specimen sequenced was naive CD8+ T cells from blood, with Jurkat cell RNA spiked in. Regarding subset: FACS-sorted CD8+CD4-CCR7+CD45RA+ naive T cells. These receptors originate from a human donor in good health. Some libraries in this study had Jurkat cell RNA spiked in.

This clonotype was recorded a few times. Here the CDR3 reads CASTLTGTNEKLFF. The CDR3 nucleotides are TGTGCCAGCACCCTTACCGGGACCAATGAAAAACTGTTTTTT. This rearrangement joins TRBV25-1 to TRBJ1-4, with a weak D call TRBD1 (5 bases). Germline V CDR1 and CDR2: MGHDK, SYGVNS. V lost 7 bases and J lost 5, with 14 bases in between. The CDR3 is 14 amino acids. The full variable domain, with the rest looked up from reference TRBV25-1 and TRBJ1-4, is EADIYQTPRYLVIGTGKKITLECSQTMGHDKMYWYQQDPGMELHLIHYSYGVNSTEKGDLSSESTVSRIRTEHFPLTLESARPSHTSQYLCASTLTGTNEKLFFGSGTQLSVL.

This clonotype was counted only a few times. The limits of the CDR3 on the DNA are not certain, so only TCRdb's listed CDR3 is given. The chain carries TRBV12-3 or TRBV12-4 and TRBJ2-7; the table's D call, TRBD1, has no DNA check behind it. Ends included, the CDR3 has 14 residues. CDR3 protein: CASSSSTASYEQYF.

This clonotype occurred many times. The rearrangement uses TRBV7-8 and TRBJ1-3; D is uncertain. The germline CDR1 and CDR2 sequences are SGHVS and FQNEAQ. The ends were cut back, 2 bases at V and 0 bases at J, with 5 bases in the middle. The CDR3 has 14 residues. DNA of the CDR3: TGTGCCAGCAGCTTACTGGGCTCTGGAAACACCATATATTTT. The encoded protein is CASSLLGSGNTIYF.

For this clonotype: A much larger clone differs by one base, so this may be a read error. The chain couples TRBV7-2 to TRBJ2-1; TRBD2 aligns across 9 bases. Germline CDR1 reads SGHTA; CDR2 reads FQGNSA. The CDR3 loop spans 15 amino acids. CDR3 amino acids: CASSPSGGPYNAQFF. In DNA form, the CDR3 reads TGTGCCAGCAGCCCAAGCGGGGGGCCCTACAATGCGCAGTTCTTC. The entire variable domain, with the rest obtained from reference TRBV7-2 and TRBJ2-1, is as follows: GAGVSQSPSNKVTEKGKDVELRCDPISGHTALYWYRQSLGQGLEFLIYFQGNSAPDKSGLPSDRFSAERTGGSVSTLTIQRTQQEDSAVYLCASSPSGGPYNAQFFGPGTRLTVL.